These T cell receptor beta chains were read from a single sample in a study of cytomegalovirus exposure and HLA in healthy donors. Sequenced by immunoSEQ multiplex PCR; TCRdb stores in-frame clones only, minus some. The sample has 79,000 or so clones, 65% to 75% seen once; the top ten hold around 15%. Sequencing used PBMCs. These receptors all come from a woman aged 40 to 49 in good health and CMV-seropositive. Both conserved end residues are part of each CDR3. Fields, in order: J gene, D gene, clone size, V gene, CDR3 DNA, CDR3 protein. The D gene is left open where the match is weak. Size is stated for part of the rows, as once, few or many counts, or as a class when the clone is expanded.

J gene: TRBJ2-7; D gene: TRBD2; clone size: -; V gene: TRBV4-1; CDR3 DNA: TGCGCCAGCAGCCAGCACCTACTAGCGGAGGCCCCCTACGAGCAGTACTTC; CDR3 protein: CASSQHLLAEAPYEQYF
J gene: TRBJ2-3; D gene: TRBD2; clone size: medium-sized; V gene: TRBV19; CDR3 DNA: TGTGCCAGTAGTGACCGGGGGGGCAGCACAGATACGCAGTATTTT; CDR3 protein: CASSDRGGSTDTQYF
J gene: TRBJ2-1; D gene: -; clone size: -; V gene: TRBV5-1; CDR3 DNA: TGCGCCAGCAGCCCAGGGCTCCAACCACAGCAGTTCTTC; CDR3 protein: CASSPGLQPQQFF
J gene: TRBJ2-5; D gene: -; clone size: -; V gene: TRBV25-1; CDR3 DNA: TGTGCCAGCAGTGAATCCCGGACCCAGTACTTC; CDR3 protein: CASSESRTQYF
J gene: TRBJ2-6; D gene: TRBD1; clone size: -; V gene: TRBV4-1; CDR3 DNA: TGCGCCAGCAGCCCAACAGGGGGCCTCCTCTCTGGGGCCAACGTCCTGACTTTC; CDR3 protein: CASSPTGGLLSGANVLTF
J gene: TRBJ2-2; D gene: TRBD2; clone size: -; V gene: TRBV4-1; CDR3 DNA: TGCGCCAGCAGCCAAGGGACGAGCGGGAGGGTGAACACCGGGGAGCTGTTTTTT; CDR3 protein: CASSQGTSGRVNTGELFF
J gene: TRBJ1-1; D gene: TRBD1; clone size: few; V gene: TRBV4-3; CDR3 DNA: TGCGCCAGCAGCCAGTACAGGGGGGGCACTGAAGCTTTCTTT; CDR3 protein: CASSQYRGGTEAFF
J gene: TRBJ1-1; D gene: -; clone size: once; V gene: TRBV18; CDR3 DNA: TGTGCCAGCTCACCAAGGGTGGACATGAACACTGAAGCTTTCTTT; CDR3 protein: CASSPRVDMNTEAFF
J gene: TRBJ2-7; D gene: TRBD1; clone size: -; V gene: TRBV6-5; CDR3 DNA: TGTGCCAGCAGTAGCCAGGGGGACGAGCAGTACTTC; CDR3 protein: CASSSQGDEQYF
J gene: TRBJ1-1; D gene: TRBD1; clone size: few; V gene: TRBV19; CDR3 DNA: TGTGCCAGTACCAGACAGGGAACGAACACTGAAGCTTTCTTT; CDR3 protein: CASTRQGTNTEAFF
J gene: TRBJ1-1; D gene: -; clone size: -; V gene: TRBV6-1; CDR3 DNA: TGTGCCAGCAGTGCTCCGGCTACCGGGGCTTTCTTT; CDR3 protein: CASSAPATGAFF
J gene: TRBJ1-5; D gene: -; clone size: -; V gene: TRBV11-2; CDR3 DNA: TGTGCCAGCAGCTTAGCCGGGTACAATCAGCCCCAGCATTTT; CDR3 protein: CASSLAGYNQPQHF
J gene: TRBJ2-3; D gene: TRBD2; clone size: -; V gene: TRBV4-1; CDR3 DNA: TGCGCCAGCAGCACTCGAACTAGCGGGACCTCAGATACGCAGTATTTT; CDR3 protein: CASSTRTSGTSDTQYF
J gene: TRBJ2-1; D gene: -; clone size: -; V gene: TRBV29-1; CDR3 DNA: TGCAGCGCTGAGGACCTAGCGAGGGGGCCGAAGCAGTTCTTC; CDR3 protein: CSAEDLARGPKQFF
J gene: TRBJ2-7; D gene: TRBD1; clone size: -; V gene: TRBV28; CDR3 DNA: TGTGCCAGCAGTTTTCAGACAGGGGCTGGCTACGAGCAGTACTTC; CDR3 protein: CASSFQTGAGYEQYF
J gene: TRBJ1-1; D gene: -; clone size: once; V gene: TRBV6-5; CDR3 DNA: TGTGCCAGCAGTCCCCCCGGAGGCCTGAACACTGAAGCTTTCTTT; CDR3 protein: CASSPPGGLNTEAFF
J gene: TRBJ1-2; D gene: TRBD1; clone size: -; V gene: TRBV6-5; CDR3 DNA: TGTGCCAGCAGGCAGACAGGGATCAACTATGGCTACACCTTC; CDR3 protein: CASRQTGINYGYTF
J gene: TRBJ1-1; D gene: -; clone size: -; V gene: TRBV9; CDR3 DNA: TGTGCCAGCAGCGTAGTTGCGGGGGCGGCCACTGAAGCTTTCTTT; CDR3 protein: CASSVVAGAATEAFF
J gene: TRBJ1-2; D gene: TRBD1; clone size: -; V gene: TRBV6-1; CDR3 DNA: TGTGCCAGCAGTGAGGTGGACAGGGCGGCGGGCTACACCTTC; CDR3 protein: CASSEVDRAAGYTF
J gene: TRBJ2-3; D gene: TRBD1; clone size: -; V gene: TRBV4-1; CDR3 DNA: TGCGCCAGCAGCCCCCACTTACAGGGGGCGCTTAGACGAGATACGCAGTATTTT; CDR3 protein: CASSPHLQGALRRDTQYF
J gene: TRBJ2-5; D gene: -; clone size: -; V gene: TRBV4-3; CDR3 DNA: TGCGCCAGCAGCCAAGACGACTCTGGCATGGAGACCCAGTACTTC; CDR3 protein: CASSQDDSGMETQYF
J gene: TRBJ2-1; D gene: -; clone size: -; V gene: TRBV9; CDR3 DNA: TGTGCCAGCAGCGAGGGACGGGGGAAAAGCAATGAGCAGTTCTTC; CDR3 protein: CASSEGRGKSNEQFF
J gene: TRBJ2-7; D gene: -; clone size: -; V gene: TRBV30; CDR3 DNA: TGTGCCTGGAGTGTAAGGGTACAGGCCTATCAGTCGGACGAGCAGTACTTC; CDR3 protein: CAWSVRVQAYQSDEQYF
J gene: TRBJ1-1; D gene: -; clone size: -; V gene: TRBV7-9; CDR3 DNA: TGTGCCAGCAGCCCCACAATGAACACTGAAGCTTTCTTT; CDR3 protein: CASSPTMNTEAFF
J gene: TRBJ1-1; D gene: TRBD1; clone size: -; V gene: TRBV5-1; CDR3 DNA: TGCGCCAGCAGCCCCCCCTCGACAGGGACTGAAGCTTTCTTT; CDR3 protein: CASSPPSTGTEAFF
J gene: TRBJ2-5; D gene: -; clone size: -; V gene: TRBV6-5; CDR3 DNA: TGTGCCAGCAGTTACGGGCTAAATCAAGAGACCCAGTACTTC; CDR3 protein: CASSYGLNQETQYF
J gene: TRBJ2-7; D gene: TRBD2; clone size: -; V gene: TRBV6-4; CDR3 DNA: TGTGCCAGCAGTCTCGGGGCGGGAGGATCCTACGAGCAGTACTTC; CDR3 protein: CASSLGAGGSYEQYF
J gene: TRBJ2-3; D gene: -; clone size: -; V gene: TRBV5-4; CDR3 DNA: TGTGCCAGCAGCTTGAGGCCACAGGGAACAGATACGCAGTATTTT; CDR3 protein: CASSLRPQGTDTQYF
J gene: TRBJ2-2; D gene: TRBD2; clone size: -; V gene: TRBV5-1; CDR3 DNA: TGCGCCAGCAGCTACGGGACTAGCGGAACGAACACCGGGGAGCTGTTTTTT; CDR3 protein: CASSYGTSGTNTGELFF
J gene: TRBJ1-5; D gene: -; clone size: -; V gene: TRBV19; CDR3 DNA: TGTGGCGGGCCGAGGAGAAGGCAGCCCCAGCATTTT; CDR3 protein: CGGPRRRQPQHF
J gene: TRBJ1-3; D gene: TRBD1; clone size: -; V gene: TRBV7-8; CDR3 DNA: TGTGCCAGCAGCTTCTACCCCCCGGGACAGGGAACTGGAAACACCATATATTTT; CDR3 protein: CASSFYPPGQGTGNTIYF
J gene: TRBJ2-2; D gene: TRBD1; clone size: -; V gene: TRBV7-9; CDR3 DNA: TGTGCCAGCAGCCTGGACAGGACCGGGGAGCTGTTTTTT; CDR3 protein: CASSLDRTGELFF
J gene: TRBJ2-5; D gene: TRBD1; clone size: -; V gene: TRBV7-2; CDR3 DNA: TGTGCCAGCAGCTTCGACAGGGGGCGGACGGAGACCCAGTACTTC; CDR3 protein: CASSFDRGRTETQYF
J gene: TRBJ2-7; D gene: -; clone size: -; V gene: TRBV28; CDR3 DNA: TGTGCCAGCACCCGAGATGCCTACGAGCAGTACTTC; CDR3 protein: CASTRDAYEQYF
J gene: TRBJ1-1; D gene: TRBD1; clone size: -; V gene: TRBV4-2; CDR3 DNA: TGTGCCAGCAGCTACAGGGGACCGCCCAGTAGTGAAGCTTTCTTT; CDR3 protein: CASSYRGPPSSEAFF
J gene: TRBJ1-2; D gene: -; clone size: -; V gene: TRBV18; CDR3 DNA: TGTGCCAGCTCACCACTTTCGGAGTATGGCTACACCTTC; CDR3 protein: CASSPLSEYGYTF
J gene: TRBJ2-1; D gene: TRBD2; clone size: once; V gene: TRBV5-1; CDR3 DNA: TGCGCCAGCAGCCACGGAGCGGGAGGTGGCGTAATCGATGAGCAGTTCTTC; CDR3 protein: CASSHGAGGGVIDEQFF
J gene: TRBJ2-3; D gene: TRBD1; clone size: -; V gene: TRBV7-9; CDR3 DNA: TGTGCCAGCAGCTTCGGACAGGGAGATACGCAGTATTTT; CDR3 protein: CASSFGQGDTQYF
J gene: TRBJ1-5; D gene: TRBD1; clone size: -; V gene: TRBV9; CDR3 DNA: TGTGCCAGCAGCTTTACAGGGGGCAATCAGCCCCAGCATTTT; CDR3 protein: CASSFTGGNQPQHF
J gene: TRBJ2-7; D gene: TRBD1; clone size: few; V gene: TRBV19; CDR3 DNA: TGTGCCAGTAGTCCAAGGACAGGCGGTTACGAGCAGTACTTC; CDR3 protein: CASSPRTGGYEQYF
J gene: TRBJ1-1; D gene: -; clone size: few; V gene: TRBV11-2; CDR3 DNA: TGTGCCAGCAGCTTGGACATCACTGAAGCTTTCTTT; CDR3 protein: CASSLDITEAFF
J gene: TRBJ2-5; D gene: TRBD1; clone size: few; V gene: TRBV5-1; CDR3 DNA: TGCGCCAGCAGCAGGGATTTGGACAGGGGGCGTTCTGGCCTACAAGAGACCCAGTACTTC; CDR3 protein: CASSRDLDRGRSGLQETQYF
J gene: TRBJ1-3; D gene: TRBD1; clone size: few; V gene: TRBV30; CDR3 DNA: TGTGCCTGGAGTTTGACAGGGGCTGGAAACACCATATATTTT; CDR3 protein: CAWSLTGAGNTIYF